This TCR beta chain is from a study of T cell changes during pregnancy in multiple sclerosis. This CDR3 has 15 residues. Trimming left V 1 base short and J 1 base short, with 5 bases between. CDR1 is LNHDA, CDR2 SQIVND, per germline (reference sequence). Sequencing was performed with immunoSEQ multiplex PCR; in TCRdb, only in-frame clones are kept and a portion is missing. Found here are roughly 64,000 clones, more than 75% of them singletons; the top ten hold 1.3%. The rearrangement uses TRBV19 and TRBJ2-6; no firm D call. Sequencing was performed on peripheral blood, taken in the second trimester of pregnancy. This clonotype was obtained from a female donor with multiple sclerosis, enrolled in a pregnancy study. The CDR3 sequence: CASSIATSGANVLTF. In nucleotides, the CDR3 is TGTGCCAGTAGTATAGCCACTTCTGGGGCCAACGTCCTGACTTTC.